Each of the 21 T cell receptor beta chains below was sequenced from the same sample in a study of cytotoxic CD8 clonotypes in ibrutinib-treated CLL. This table comes from immunoSEQ multiplex PCR, and its TCRdb copy is limited to in-frame clones, with some not included. This sample yields around 300,000 clones, of which almost 80% are seen a single time; 5.5% to 8% belongs to the top ten. Sequencing used PBMCs, obtained before ibrutinib treatment. These TCRs come from a human donor with chronic lymphocytic leukemia.

The chain has TRBV6-1 and TRBJ1-2; possibly TRBD1 for D (6 bases). Trimming removed 2 bases from V and 4 bases from J, with 14 bases in between. This CDR3 has 15 residues. From germline, CDR1 is MNHNS and CDR2 SASEGT. Here the CDR3 reads CASSERRRQVYGYTF. CDR3 nucleotides: TGTGCCAGCAGTGAAAGAAGGCGACAGGTCTATGGCTACACCTTC.

This chain uses TRBV30 with TRBJ1-5; possible D gene TRBD1, 6 bases. Trimming took 3 bases from V and 3 from J, leaving 12 bases between them. The CDR3 is made up of 14 amino acids. CDR1 and CDR2 from the germline V gene are GTSNPN and SVGIG (reference sequence). The chain's CDR3 is CAWRTGGNNQPQHF. CDR3 DNA: TGTGCCTGGAGGACAGGCGGAAACAATCAGCCCCAGCATTTT.

V and J are TRBV4-3 and TRBJ2-7, with TRBD1 matching 7 bases. V trimming: 4 bases; J trimming: 5 bases; junction bases outside the gene matches: 11. There are 15 residues in the CDR3. The germline gives CDR1 LGHNA, CDR2 YSLEER. The CDR3 nucleotides read TGCGCCAGCAGCCCAGGAGAGGGGGCTTGGGACGAGCAGTACTTC. Protein: CASSPGEGAWDEQYF.

The V call is TRBV2, the J call TRBJ1-5; maybe TRBD1 (6 bases). The CDR3 has 15 amino acids. V lost 7 bases and J lost 2, with 15 bases in between. Germline lookup yields CDR1 SNHLY and CDR2 FYNNEI. The CDR3 DNA reads as TGTGCCAGCAAGTTGGGGGGCGCGGGCAATCAGCCCCAGCATTTT. This translates into CASKLGGAGNQPQHF.

This chain connects TRBV4-1 to TRBJ1-2, with D perhaps TRBD1 (5 bases). CDR1 is MGHRA, CDR2 YSYEKL, per germline. The CDR3 is 15 residues long. V was pared by 0 bases and J by 4 bases, with 12 bases between. The CDR3 sequence is CASSQEGARPYGYTF. The CDR3 DNA is TGCGCCAGCAGCCAAGAAGGGGCTCGGCCCTATGGCTACACCTTC.

This clone was counted once. The chain is built from TRBV28 and TRBJ2-1; 12 nucleotides agree with TRBD2. Germline CDR1 and CDR2: MDHEN and SYDVKM. This CDR3 comprises 14 residues. V lost 2 bases to trimming and J lost 7 bases; unmatched junction nucleotides: 0. The DNA of the CDR3 is TGTGCCAGCAGTTTACTAGCGGGAGGGAATGAGCAGTTCTTC. This translates into CASSLLAGGNEQFF.

This chain connects TRBV5-1 to TRBJ2-7; D gene ambiguous. Trimming took off 3 bases at V and 0 bases at J, with 10 bases between the two ends. The CDR3 sequence is 14 residues long. Per the germline V gene, CDR1 is SGHRS and CDR2 is YFSETQ. The CDR3 protein is CASSSRGSSYEQYF. The DNA of the CDR3 is TGCGCCAGCAGCTCGAGAGGAAGCTCCTACGAGCAGTACTTC. Variable domain in full (rest from reference TRBV5-1 and TRBJ2-7): KAGVTQTPRYLIKTRGQQVTLSCSPISGHRSVSWYQQTPGQGLQFLFEYFSETQRNKGNFPGRFSGRQFSNSRSEMNVSTLELGDSALYLCASSSRGSSYEQYFGPGTRLTVT.

This clone was detected only once. This rearrangement joins TRBV5-4 to TRBJ2-7, with D possibly TRBD1 on 6 matching bases. The CDR3 covers 15 residues. Germline V gene data show CDR1 as SGHNT and CDR2 as YYREEE (reference sequence). V was clipped by 2 bases and J by 4 bases, with 16 bases between them. The CDR3 spells CASSFPQGFPYEQYF. CDR3 nucleotide sequence: TGTGCCAGCAGCTTCCCCCAGGGGTTCCCTTACGAGCAGTACTTC. Combining the CDR3 with reference TRBV5-4 and TRBJ2-7 gives the whole variable domain ETGVTQSPTHLIKTRGQQVTLRCSSQSGHNTVSWYQQALGQGPQFIFQYYREEENGRGNFPPRFSGLQFPNYSSELNVNALELDDSALYLCASSFPQGFPYEQYFGPGTRLTVT.

CDR3 residues: CASSGTRYHEQYF. For the CDR3, the DNA is TGTGCCAGCAGTGGCACTAGGTACCACGAGCAGTACTTC. The J gene is TRBJ2-7, the V gene TRBV6-6; TRBD2 is a possible D gene (5 bases). There are 13 residues in the CDR3. Between the trimmed V and J ends, which lost 5 bases and 5 bases, there was a span of 13 bases. CDR1 and CDR2 from the germline V gene are MNHNY and SVGAGI (reference sequence).

The V and J genes are TRBV7-9 and TRBJ2-2; 9 bases align to TRBD2. Germline CDR1 and CDR2: SEHNR and FQNEAQ (reference sequence). The CDR3 is made up of 16 amino acids. The V gene end was trimmed by 5 bases and the J gene end by 2 bases; junction bases not matched to a gene: 6. CDR3 DNA: TGTGCCAGCAGCCTACCTAGCGGGATTAACACCGGGGAGCTGTTTTTT. It specifies CASSLPSGINTGELFF.

The chain is built from TRBV29-1 and TRBJ2-3; 11 nucleotides match TRBD2. Trimming at V came to 3 bases and at J to 2 bases, leaving 4 bases not matched to a gene. This CDR3 is built from 15 residues. In germline, CDR1 is SQVTM, CDR2 ANQGSEA. CDR3 in DNA: TGCAGCGTTGAGGGTAGCGGGGGGGACACAGATACGCAGTATTTT. This gives the protein CSVEGSGGDTDTQYF.

The V and J genes are TRBV11-2 and TRBJ2-3, with D unclear. The germline CDR1 and CDR2 sequences are SGHAT and FQNNGV. The length of the CDR3 is 11 residues. The V and J ends lost 6 bases and 9 bases respectively, with 10 bases between them. The CDR3, as DNA: TGTGCCAGCAGTTTCCGGTGGACGCAGTATTTT. This translates into CASSFRWTQYF. Combining the CDR3 with reference TRBV11-2 and TRBJ2-3 gives the whole variable domain EAGVAQSPRYKIIEKRQSVAFWCNPISGHATLYWYQQILGQGPKLLIQFQNNGVVDDSQLPKDRFSAERLKGVDSTLKIQPAKLEDSAVYLCASSFRWTQYFGPGTRLTVL.

This sequence joins TRBV6-5 and TRBJ1-4; no definite D call. The CDR3 consists of 14 residues. V shed 5 bases and J shed 1 base, with 8 bases lying between them. Germline V gives CDR1 MNHEY, CDR2 SVGAGI. The DNA for the CDR3 is TGTGCCAGCAGTCGTCTTAGAACTAATGAAAAACTGTTTTTT. This gives the protein CASSRLRTNEKLFF.

This rearrangement joins TRBV29-1 to TRBJ2-1, with TRBD1 matching 8 bases. CDR1 is SQVTM and CDR2 is ANQGSEA in the germline V gene. V was pared by 7 bases and J by 7 bases, with 6 bases of the junction left unmatched. The CDR3 spans 12 residues. CDR3 nucleotides: TGCAGCGCCGGACAGGGTCCGAATGAGCAGTTCTTC. Translating gives CSAGQGPNEQFF.

This rearrangement joins TRBV7-9 to TRBJ2-2; D is uncertain. Germline CDR1 is SEHNR and CDR2 is FQNEAQ (reference sequence). The CDR3 has 15 amino acids. Trimming removed 1 base from V and 1 base from J, with 7 bases in between. The CDR3 reads CASSLGTLNTGELFF. The CDR3 coding sequence is TGTGCCAGCAGCTTAGGCACCTTGAACACCGGGGAGCTGTTTTTT.

The chain recombines TRBV11-2 with TRBJ2-7; D remains ambiguous. The CDR3 has 13 residues. V was clipped by 5 bases and J by 5 bases, with 13 bases between them. From germline, CDR1 is SGHAT and CDR2 FQNNGV. In nucleotides, the CDR3 is TGTGCCAGCAGCGGTAAGCGAATGGACGAGCAGTACTTC. The encoded protein is CASSGKRMDEQYF.

This rearrangement joins TRBV28 to TRBJ2-7, with 9 bases fitting TRBD1. Germline V gene lookup returns CDR1 MDHEN and CDR2 SYDVKM. This CDR3 contains 13 residues. After removal of 10 bases from V and 2 bases from J, the junction contained 6 bases not matched to a gene. This chain's CDR3 is CATRGQGAYEQYF. As DNA, the CDR3 is TGTGCCACGCGGGGACAGGGAGCCTACGAGCAGTACTTC.

V gene TRBV5-6 combines with J gene TRBJ2-1; 13 positions agree with TRBD2. V gave up 4 bases and J gave up 8 bases; unmatched junction bases: 6. The CDR3 contains 15 residues. Germline loops: CDR1 SGHDT, CDR2 YYEEEE. This chain's CDR3 is CASSPGTSGAYEQFF. CDR3 DNA: TGTGCCAGCAGCCCCGGGACTAGCGGGGCCTATGAGCAGTTCTTC.

The V gene is TRBV18, the J gene TRBJ2-1; 9 bases are shared with TRBD1. Germline assignment: CDR1 KGHSH and CDR2 LQKENI. The CDR3 spans 15 residues. Trimming took 6 bases from V and 3 from J; bases not matched to a gene: 6. The DNA for the CDR3 is TGTGCCAGCTCGCCTTGGACAGGGGACTACAATGAGCAGTTCTTC. Protein: CASSPWTGDYNEQFF. Full variable domain (outside the CDR3, taken from reference TRBV18 and TRBJ2-1): NAGVMQNPRHLVRRRGQEARLRCSPMKGHSHVYWYRQLPEEGLKFMVYLQKENIIDESGMPKERFSAEFPKEGPSILRIQQVVRGDSAAYFCASSPWTGDYNEQFFGPGTRLTVL.

V and J are TRBV28 and TRBJ1-2, with a weak D call TRBD1 (6 bases). V was trimmed by 6 bases and J by 6 bases, leaving 17 bases between them. CDR3 length: 14 amino acids. Per the germline V gene, CDR1 is MDHEN and CDR2 is SYDVKM. CDR3 protein: CASSSRQVEHGYTF. CDR3 bases: TGTGCCAGCAGCTCCAGACAGGTTGAGCATGGCTACACCTTC.

The V call is TRBV5-4, the J call TRBJ2-3; D is undetermined. V was pared by 4 bases and J by 1 base, with 10 bases between. Germline assignment: CDR1 SGHNT and CDR2 YYREEE (reference sequence). This CDR3 region has 14 residues. The CDR3 DNA reads as TGTGCCAGCAGCCCCGATCCGGGCACAGATACGCAGTATTTT. It specifies CASSPDPGTDTQYF.